This is a list of T cell receptor beta chains from one sample in a study of neoadjuvant anti-PD-1 for oral cavity cancer. Sequencing used immunoSEQ multiplex PCR; TCRdb keeps in-frame clones, though not all of them. The data hold 17,000 or so clones, with about 64% observed a single time. Sequenced here: PBMCs, sampled before nivolumab (anti-PD-1) treatment. These receptors were taken from a person aged 35-79 years with oral cavity squamous cell carcinoma. Each CDR3 is given with its conserved first and last residue.

J gene: TRBJ1-2
V gene: TRBV10-1
CDR3 protein: CASRQGTGEGVYGYTF

J gene: TRBJ2-1
V gene: TRBV11-2
CDR3 protein: CASSLGTSPNNEQFF

J gene: TRBJ1-1
V gene: TRBV15
CDR3 protein: CATSRDQDRTEAFF

J gene: TRBJ2-7
V gene: TRBV10-3
CDR3 protein: CAISESEGYEQYF

J gene: TRBJ2-7
V gene: TRBV25-1
CDR3 protein: CASSVAGSYEQYF

J gene: TRBJ2-3
V gene: TRBV29-1
CDR3 protein: CSVQRGSTDTQYF

J gene: TRBJ2-6
V gene: TRBV29-1
CDR3 protein: CSVGAEPGANVLTF

J gene: TRBJ2-3
V gene: TRBV7-8
CDR3 protein: CASSLGTSGYTDTQYF

J gene: TRBJ2-3
V gene: TRBV6-1
CDR3 protein: CASSATKGPDTQYF

J gene: TRBJ2-7
V gene: TRBV6-1
CDR3 protein: CASSEGWQMVSYEQYF

J gene: TRBJ2-7
V gene: TRBV6-1
CDR3 protein: CASSERGYEQYF

J gene: TRBJ1-4
V gene: TRBV9
CDR3 protein: CASSVVRVESAEKLFF

J gene: TRBJ2-3
V gene: TRBV5-6
CDR3 protein: CASSFSLDTQYF

J gene: TRBJ2-1
V gene: TRBV25-1
CDR3 protein: CASSSFLGGGNNEQFF

J gene: TRBJ2-7
V gene: TRBV30
CDR3 protein: CAWSVLAYEQYF

J gene: TRBJ1-5
V gene: TRBV28
CDR3 protein: CASGDGSNQPQHF

J gene: TRBJ1-4
V gene: TRBV5-1
CDR3 protein: CASSLGGHPNEKLFF

J gene: TRBJ1-2
V gene: TRBV28
CDR3 protein: CASSPTGNYGYTF

J gene: TRBJ2-3
V gene: TRBV11-2
CDR3 protein: CASSRGLANTDTQYF

J gene: TRBJ2-3
V gene: TRBV5-1
CDR3 protein: CASSPQNTDTQYF

J gene: TRBJ2-1
V gene: TRBV7-3
CDR3 protein: CASSLDSSAYNEQFF

J gene: TRBJ2-7
V gene: TRBV5-6
CDR3 protein: CASSPGTGGSYEQYF

J gene: TRBJ2-5
V gene: TRBV27
CDR3 protein: CASHPTSGIQETQYF

J gene: TRBJ1-4
V gene: TRBV27
CDR3 protein: CASSSSRAEGEKLFF

J gene: TRBJ2-1
V gene: TRBV27
CDR3 protein: CASSHGSNEQFF

J gene: TRBJ2-7
V gene: TRBV6-5
CDR3 protein: CASMKGARNEQYF

J gene: TRBJ1-1
V gene: TRBV19
CDR3 protein: CASSRPGGVLNTEAFF

J gene: TRBJ2-5
V gene: TRBV6-5
CDR3 protein: CASRPTGGETQYF

J gene: TRBJ1-5
V gene: TRBV19
CDR3 protein: CASSMGTTYSNQPQHF

J gene: TRBJ1-5
V gene: TRBV30
CDR3 protein: CAWSLFGKREPQHF

J gene: TRBJ2-1
V gene: TRBV15
CDR3 protein: CATSSPWASGIDEQFF

J gene: TRBJ1-1
V gene: TRBV7-9
CDR3 protein: CASSLAGGTNTEAFF